This TCR beta chain was documented in a study of blood T cell repertoires in COVID-19. The wider study: Collection of acute and convalescent COVID-19 samples took place in the United States, Italy and Spain. PBMCs, B-cell-depleted T cells, or T cells were the source of the cDNA or gDNA that made up the material.

CDR3 size: 15 residues. The V and J ends lost 5 bases and 7 bases respectively, with 20 bases between them. CDR1 and CDR2 from the germline V gene are SGHTA and FQGNSA. Each participant's cohort was designated according to participant-reported clinical history. Study processing details: Counts of nucleated cells, estimated from reference gene primer amplification, were obtained. Produced via immunoSEQ multiplex PCR; TCRdb's table is partial and in-frame only. That table furnishes V, J and clone size, whereas the DNA furnished D and trimming. In the table there are roughly 340,000 clones, around 89% of which are singletons.

The receptor was derived from a man aged 18-30 years who had recovered from COVID-19. The material sequenced was PBMCs or T cells enriched from blood (not recorded which). This rearrangement joins TRBV7-2 to TRBJ1-1; the D gene is possibly TRBD1 (6 bases). The DNA for the CDR3 is TGTGCCAGCAGCCCACAGGGCCCCGGGACACATGAAGCTTTCTTT. Amino acid sequence: CASSPQGPGTHEAFF. Using reference TRBV7-2 and TRBJ1-1 for the parts outside the CDR3, the full variable domain is GAGVSQSPSNKVTEKGKDVELRCDPISGHTALYWYRQSLGQGLEFLIYFQGNSAPDKSGLPSDRFSAERTGGSVSTLTIQRTQQEDSAVYLCASSPQGPGTHEAFFGQGTRLTVV.